The 13 T cell receptor beta chains below were found in one sample sequenced in a study of cytomegalovirus exposure and HLA in healthy donors. PCR primers comprised 60 Vbeta and 13 Jbeta primers. Repertoires were generated with immunoSEQ multiplex PCR, while TCRdb's copy carries only in-frame clones and drops some. The sample shows around 210,000 clones, about 85% of them seen only once. The sequenced material came from PBMCs. Source of these receptors: a girl aged 2-10 years in good health and CMV-seronegative.

The chain carries TRBV18 and TRBJ2-3; 10 bases agree with TRBD1. This CDR3 region has 15 residues. The germline gives CDR1 KGHSH, CDR2 LQKENI. The ends lost 3 bases at V and 4 bases at J; junction bases unmatched: 4. The CDR3 here is CASSPLGQGPDTQYF. The CDR3 region has the DNA TGTGCCAGCTCACCGTTGGGACAGGGGCCAGATACGCAGTATTTT.

The J gene is TRBJ1-5, the V gene TRBV7-8; tentative D call: TRBD1 (5 bases). Trimming left V 1 base short and J 11 bases short, with 9 bases between. Germline V gene sequence: CDR1 SGHVS, CDR2 FQNEAQ. The CDR3 consists of 12 residues. The CDR3 protein is CASSLVGGAQHF. In DNA form, the CDR3 reads TGTGCCAGCAGCTTAGTGGGGGGAGCCCAGCATTTT.

The V call is TRBV5-1, the J call TRBJ2-3; 9 nucleotides agree with TRBD2. CDR1 is SGHRS and CDR2 is YFSETQ in the germline V gene. V trimming: 8 bases; J trimming: 3 bases; junction bases outside the gene matches: 4. CDR3 size: 13 residues. The CDR3, as DNA: TGCGCCAGTGAGCTAGCGGGGACAGATACGCAGTATTTT. It encodes CASELAGTDTQYF.

The rearrangement links TRBV6-1 to TRBJ2-7, with D possibly being TRBD2 (5 bases). V lost 8 bases to trimming and J lost 3 bases, with 11 bases between them. The CDR3 sequence is 12 residues long. Germline V gene data show CDR1 as MNHNS and CDR2 as SASEGT. CDR3 nucleotide sequence: TGTGCCAGCGAGGGCTACTACTACGAGCAGTACTTC. Translated, it gives CASEGYYYEQYF.

The sample holds a few counts of this clone. The genes are TRBV27 and TRBJ2-7, with 8 bases matching TRBD2. The CDR3 contains 15 residues. V was clipped by 4 bases and J by 3 bases; unmatched bases: 8. CDR1 and CDR2 from the germline V gene are MNHEY and SMNVEV (reference sequence). The DNA for the CDR3 is TGTGCCAGCAGTTCAGAGGGACTAGATTTCTACGAGCAGTACTTC. Protein product: CASSSEGLDFYEQYF.

This rearrangement joins TRBV7-8 to TRBJ2-7; 11 nucleotides align to TRBD2. Trimming at V came to 1 base and at J to 3 bases, leaving 2 bases not matched to a gene. CDR3 length: 15 residues. Germline V lookup: CDR1 SGHVS, CDR2 FQNEAQ. CDR3 loop: CASSLGGLAVYEQYF. The CDR3 coding sequence is TGTGCCAGCAGCTTAGGGGGACTAGCGGTCTACGAGCAGTACTTC.

The chain couples TRBV18 to TRBJ2-6; 9 nucleotides match TRBD1. Germline values: CDR1 KGHSH, CDR2 LQKENI. The J segment lost 3 bases and the V segment lost 5 bases, leaving 5 bases of the junction unmatched. The CDR3 runs to 16 residues. CDR3 in DNA: TGTGCCAGCTCAGCACAGGGGGCGCGTGGGGCCAACGTCCTGACTTTC. Translation gives CASSAQGARGANVLTF.

This rearrangement joins TRBV30 to TRBJ2-7; the match to TRBD1 covers 8 bases. V lost 0 bases and J lost 3; bases outside the gene matches: 7. The CDR3 contains 15 residues. From germline, CDR1 is GTSNPN and CDR2 SVGIG (reference sequence). Here the CDR3 reads CAWSVDRADYYEQYF. The CDR3 bases are TGTGCCTGGAGTGTGGACAGGGCGGACTACTACGAGCAGTACTTC. The complete variable domain, with remaining parts taken from reference TRBV30 and TRBJ2-7, reads SQTIHQWPATLVQPVGSPLSLECTVEGTSNPNLYWYRQAAGRGLQLLFYSVGIGQISSEVPQNLSASRPQDRQFILSSKKLLLSDSGFYLCAWSVDRADYYEQYFGPGTRLTVT.

Here the CDR3 reads CASSLASGVAGELFF. DNA of the CDR3: TGTGCCAGCAGTTTAGCGAGCGGGGTGGCCGGGGAGCTGTTTTTT. This chain joins TRBV27 and TRBJ2-2, with TRBD2 identical over 7 bases. The germline V gene encodes CDR1 MNHEY and CDR2 SMNVEV (reference sequence). V lost 2 bases, J lost 6 bases, and 6 bases stayed unmatched. The CDR3 is 15 residues long.

The chain uses TRBV5-4 and TRBJ2-5, with a weak D call TRBD1 (6 bases). V lost 8 bases and J lost 2, with 13 bases in between. The length of the CDR3 is 13 residues. Per germline, CDR1 SGHNT and CDR2 YYREEE (reference sequence). The chain's CDR3 is CASCRDKQETQYF. DNA of the CDR3: TGTGCCAGTTGCCGGGACAAACAAGAGACCCAGTACTTC.

The chain couples TRBV6-5 to TRBJ1-2, with 7 bases fitting TRBD1. The junction had 11 bases not matched to a gene; V was cut back by 5 bases and J by 8 bases. Germline assignment: CDR1 MNHEY and CDR2 SVGAGI. The CDR3 sequence is 14 residues long. The CDR3 nucleotides are TGTGCCAGCAGTCAACGGACAGGAGATGTGGGCTACACCTTC. This translates into CASSQRTGDVGYTF.

V and J are TRBV6-5 and TRBJ1-1, with 7 positions matching TRBD1. This CDR3 spans 13 amino acids. The V gene's germline CDR1 is MNHEY and CDR2 SVGAGI. Losses at the gene ends were 4 bases for V and 7 bases for J; bases not matched to a gene: 6. The chain's CDR3 is CASSFNRDSEAFF. The CDR3 nucleotides read TGTGCCAGCAGTTTTAACCGGGACAGTGAAGCTTTCTTT.

A note on this clone: The sample holds other DNA sequences that translate to the same CDR3. This chain uses TRBV5-5 with TRBJ1-2; 8 bases are shared with TRBD1. With V trimmed by 4 bases and J by 4 bases, 3 bases remained unmatched. This CDR3 is built from 13 residues. Looked up from germline, CDR1 is SGHKS and CDR2 is YYEKEE (reference sequence). The CDR3, as DNA: TGTGCCAGCAGCCTCGGGACAGGCTATGGCTACACCTTC. Amino acid sequence: CASSLGTGYGYTF.